The clone carrying this T cell receptor beta chain showed up just a few times. The data derive from a study of blood T cell repertoires in COVID-19. Study-wide context: The origin of the acute and convalescent COVID-19 samples was the United States, Italy and Spain.

Per the study methods: It was from reference gene primer amplification that nucleated cell counts were estimated. Clones were sequenced by immunoSEQ multiplex PCR, and TCRdb holds only the in-frame ones, with some missing. Clone size and the V and J calls come from that table; the DNA yielded D and trimming. The sample yields hundreds of thousands of clones, roughly 91% seen once. The CDR3 covers 18 residues. The clonotype was recovered from a woman in her twenties or thirties with acute or convalescent COVID-19. Sequencing used peripheral blood. The chain uses TRBV21-1 and TRBJ2-2; TRBD2, the table's D call, lacks a check against the DNA. TRBV21-1 is a listed pseudogene. CDR3 loop: CASSPAKGDYANTGELFF. CDR3 sequence (DNA): TGTGCCAGCAGCCCCGCAAAAGGCGACTACGCGAACACCGGGGAGCTGTTTTTT.